This TCR beta chain was found in a study of CD8+CD57+ T cells in acquired aplastic anemia. On the study more broadly: On average, sorted CD4+ and CD8+ cells gave 3.2 ug of DNA. Study results and caveats: CD8+ Simpson's diversity showed no significant patient-control difference.

Profiles of TCR beta VDJ and CDR3 were generated from a genomic DNA template. Via MiXCR, TCRdb re-called the reads, giving one row per CDR3 protein. The sample has some 290,000 distinct CDR3 sequences, 45% to 65% seen once. Losses at the gene ends were 4 bases for V and 3 bases for J; bases not matched to a gene: 6. The CDR3 totals 15 residues. Germline V gene sequence: CDR1 SGHRS, CDR2 YFSETQ. Note on this clonotype: Its target is unknown.

The gene calls are TRBV5-1 and TRBJ1-2, with 10 bases identical to TRBD1. Sequenced material: sorted CD4+, CD8+, or CD8+CD57+ T cells (not recorded which) from PBMCs. The source is a human donor with severe aplastic anemia or a healthy control (not recorded which). The chain's CDR3 is CASSLSGTGDYGYTF. As DNA, the CDR3 is TGCGCCAGCAGCCTATCCGGGACAGGGGACTATGGCTACACCTTC.